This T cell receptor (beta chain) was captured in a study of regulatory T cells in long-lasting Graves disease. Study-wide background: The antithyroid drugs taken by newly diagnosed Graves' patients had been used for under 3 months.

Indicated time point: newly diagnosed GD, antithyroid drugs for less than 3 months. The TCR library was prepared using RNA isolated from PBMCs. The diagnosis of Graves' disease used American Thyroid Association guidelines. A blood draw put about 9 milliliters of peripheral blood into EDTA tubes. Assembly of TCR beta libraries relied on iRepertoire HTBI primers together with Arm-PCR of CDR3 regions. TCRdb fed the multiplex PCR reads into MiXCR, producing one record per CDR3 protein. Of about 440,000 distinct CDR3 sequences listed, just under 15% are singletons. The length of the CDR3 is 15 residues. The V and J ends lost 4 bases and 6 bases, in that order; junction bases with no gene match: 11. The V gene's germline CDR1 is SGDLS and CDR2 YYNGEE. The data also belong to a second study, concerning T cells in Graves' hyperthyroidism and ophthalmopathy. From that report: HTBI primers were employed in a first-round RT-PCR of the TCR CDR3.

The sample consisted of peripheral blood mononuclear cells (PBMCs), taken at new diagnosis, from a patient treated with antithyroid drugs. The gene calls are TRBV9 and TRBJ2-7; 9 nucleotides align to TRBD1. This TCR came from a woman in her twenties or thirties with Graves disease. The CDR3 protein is CASSTPGQGLSEQYF. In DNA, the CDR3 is TGTGCCAGCAGCACTCCGGGACAGGGACTGTCCGAGCAGTACTTC.